The clone carrying this TCR beta chain has only one observation. What it binds is unknown. This record belongs to a study of cytomegalovirus exposure and HLA in healthy donors. The V gene's germline CDR1 is KGHSH and CDR2 LQKENI. This CDR3 contains 13 residues. V was cut by 11 bases and J by 3 bases, with 16 bases left in between. Both 60 Vbeta primers and 13 Jbeta primers went into the PCR. Measured with immunoSEQ multiplex PCR; TCRdb has only the in-frame clones, and not every one. The repertoire holds roughly 66,000 clones, about 61% seen once, with about 2.9% in the top ten. Whole-study findings and limits: The study listed 150 to 200 cytomegalovirus-associated TCR beta chains.

Material for sequencing was PBMCs. The chain couples TRBV18 to TRBJ1-1, with D possibly being TRBD1 (5 bases). The clonotype was recovered from a woman aged 45-65 years in good health and CMV-seronegative. CDR3 loop: CAGSVGEDTEAFF. CDR3 bases: TGTGCCGGGTCCGTGGGGGAGGACACTGAAGCTTTCTTT.